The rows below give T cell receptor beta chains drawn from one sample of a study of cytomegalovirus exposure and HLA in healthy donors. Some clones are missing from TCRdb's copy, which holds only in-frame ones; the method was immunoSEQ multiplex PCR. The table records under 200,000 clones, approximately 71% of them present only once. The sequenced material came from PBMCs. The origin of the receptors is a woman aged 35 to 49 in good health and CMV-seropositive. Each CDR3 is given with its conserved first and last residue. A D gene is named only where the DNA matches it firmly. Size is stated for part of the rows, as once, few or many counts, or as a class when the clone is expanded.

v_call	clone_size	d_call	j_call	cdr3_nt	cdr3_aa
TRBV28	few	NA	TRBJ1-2	TGTGCCAGCAGTTTAGGCGGCCGCTCCTATGGCTACACCTTC	CASSLGGRSYGYTF
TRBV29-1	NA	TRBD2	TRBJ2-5	TGCAGCGTTAGCGGGAGGAATGGGGAGACCCAGTACTTC	CSVSGRNGETQYF
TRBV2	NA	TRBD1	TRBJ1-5	TGTGCCAGCAGTATGGGACAGGGGACGACAATCTATAGCAATCAGCCCCAGCATTTT	CASSMGQGTTIYSNQPQHF
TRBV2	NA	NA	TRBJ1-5	TGTGCCAGCAGTCGAGACAGATATAGCAATCAGCCCCAGCATTTT	CASSRDRYSNQPQHF
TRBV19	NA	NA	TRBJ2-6	TGTGCCAGTAGTGACATGGGGGGCTCTGGGGCCAACGTCCTGACTTTC	CASSDMGGSGANVLTF
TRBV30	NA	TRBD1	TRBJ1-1	TGTGCCTGGAGTGTCTCCGGACAGGTTGGTAATAAAGCTTTCTTT	CAWSVSGQVGNKAFF
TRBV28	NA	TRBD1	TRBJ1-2	TGTGCCAGCCTTCGGGGGACAGCCACTAACTATGGCTACACCTTC	CASLRGTATNYGYTF
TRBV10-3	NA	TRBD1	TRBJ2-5	TGTGCCATCAGCAGAGGACAGGACCAAGAGACCCAGTACTTC	CAISRGQDQETQYF
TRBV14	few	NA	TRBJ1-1	TGTGCCAGCAGCCTCTCCGGGGGGATTTGGGCTTTCTTT	CASSLSGGIWAFF
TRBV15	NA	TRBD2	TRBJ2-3	TGTGCCACCAGCAGGCAAGGGACTAGCGGGAGTTTTACAGATACGCAGTATTTT	CATSRQGTSGSFTDTQYF
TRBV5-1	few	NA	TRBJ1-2	TGCGCCAGCAGCTTGGAAGGGGTAGACGGCTACACCTTC	CASSLEGVDGYTF
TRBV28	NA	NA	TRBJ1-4	TGTGCCAGCAGGGGGCAGCCTGAAAAACTGTTTTTT	CASRGQPEKLFF
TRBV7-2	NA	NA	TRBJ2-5	TGTGCCAGCAGCTTAGATGGGGCCCAAGAGACCCAGTACTTC	CASSLDGAQETQYF
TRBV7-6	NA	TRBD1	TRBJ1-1	TGTGCCAGCAGCTTAGGACAGGGTTTCGAAGCTTTCTTT	CASSLGQGFEAFF
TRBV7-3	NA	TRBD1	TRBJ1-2	TGTGCCAGCAGCATCAACTCCGGGACAGGTCTTCGCTATGGCTACACCTTC	CASSINSGTGLRYGYTF
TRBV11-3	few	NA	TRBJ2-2	TGTGCCAGCAGCTTACAGGGTACCGGGGAGCTGTTTTTT	CASSLQGTGELFF
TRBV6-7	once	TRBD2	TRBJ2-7	TGTGCCAGCAGTCGGCTAGCGGGAGGTCACGAGCAGTACTTC	CASSRLAGGHEQYF
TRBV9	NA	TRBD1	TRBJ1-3	TGTGCCAGCAGCGTAGGACAGGGGGCTGGAAACACCATATATTTT	CASSVGQGAGNTIYF
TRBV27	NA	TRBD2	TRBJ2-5	TGTGCCAGCAGGCGGACTAGCGGGATGCACCAAGAGACCCAGTACTTC	CASRRTSGMHQETQYF
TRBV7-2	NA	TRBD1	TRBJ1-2	TGTGCCAGCAGCTTGACAGGGGGAAGAGTCTATGGCTACACCTTC	CASSLTGGRVYGYTF
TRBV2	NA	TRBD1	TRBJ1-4	TGTGCCAGCAGTGTTCGAACAGGGGGTGGAGAAAAACTGTTTTTT	CASSVRTGGGEKLFF
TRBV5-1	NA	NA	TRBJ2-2	TGCGCCAGCAGCTTGGCGAGCACCGGGGAGCTGTTTTTT	CASSLASTGELFF
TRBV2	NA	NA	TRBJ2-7	TGTGCCAGCAGTGAACTAAGGGGCGAGCAGTACTTC	CASSELRGEQYF
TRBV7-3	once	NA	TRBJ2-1	TGTGCCAGCAGCACGGGTCTACCCTACAATGAGCAGTTCTTC	CASSTGLPYNEQFF
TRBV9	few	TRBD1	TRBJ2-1	TGTGCCAGCAGCGCCCAACGCGGACAGGGGTCCTACAATGAGCAGTTCTTC	CASSAQRGQGSYNEQFF
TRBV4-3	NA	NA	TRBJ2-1	TGCGCCAGCAGCCAAGACAAAGGAGCAGGGGGGTGGTACAATGAGCAGTTCTTC	CASSQDKGAGGWYNEQFF
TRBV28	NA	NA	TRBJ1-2	TGTGCCAGCAGTCTTGCGGGGGACATTGGCTACACCTTC	CASSLAGDIGYTF
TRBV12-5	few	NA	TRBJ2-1	TGTGCTAGTGGCTCCCGGCTGGACTCCGAGCAGTTCTTC	CASGSRLDSEQFF
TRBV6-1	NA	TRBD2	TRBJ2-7	TGTGCCAGCAGTGAAGCGCATCCGGGAGGGTGGACCTACGAGCAGTACTTC	CASSEAHPGGWTYEQYF
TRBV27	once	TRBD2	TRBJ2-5	TGTGCCAGCAGTTTAAACCGGGAGGGGACCCAGTACTTC	CASSLNREGTQYF
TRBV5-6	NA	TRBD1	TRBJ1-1	TGTGCCAGCAGCCTCCCCGCCGGGACAGCTACCCCAATGAACACTGAAGCTTTCTTT	CASSLPAGTATPMNTEAFF
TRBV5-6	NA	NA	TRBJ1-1	TGTGCCAGCAGCTTGGAGCAGGGCCGGATTAACACTGAAGCTTTCTTT	CASSLEQGRINTEAFF
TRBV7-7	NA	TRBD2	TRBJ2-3	TGTGCTAGCAGCACTGGGGGGGGCACAGATACGCAGTATTTT	CASSTGGGTDTQYF
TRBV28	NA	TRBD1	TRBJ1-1	TGTGCCAGCATCATGGACAGGTGGTCCACTGAAGCTTTCTTT	CASIMDRWSTEAFF
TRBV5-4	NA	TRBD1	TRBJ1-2	TGTGCCAGCAGCTTGGGCAGGGGGCTGAGTGGCTACACCTTC	CASSLGRGLSGYTF
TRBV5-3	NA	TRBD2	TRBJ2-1	TGTGCCAGAAGCTCCCCCTTGACTAGCGGGCCGGACAATGAGCAGTTCTTC	CARSSPLTSGPDNEQFF
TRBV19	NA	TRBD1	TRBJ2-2	TGTGCCAGTAAACTCACAGGGGTAAACACCGGGGAGCTGTTTTTT	CASKLTGVNTGELFF